This entry lists 4 T cell receptor beta chains sequenced from one sample in a study of CD8 T cells in ankylosing spondylitis. Points from the study as a whole: Seemingly distinctive of ankylosing spondylitis blood was a TCR beta motif formed by eight highly homologous variants.

TCRdb ran MiXCR on the 5' RACE reads and lists one entry per CDR3 protein. The profile shows some 450,000 distinct CDR3 sequences, about 15% of them singletons. These receptors are not linked to any known antigen. The sample comprised blood, either unsorted or a sorted T cell fraction (not recorded which). Receptors originate from a male donor with ankylosing spondylitis.

This clonotype has a handful of counts. V and J are TRBV28 and TRBJ1-5, with D possibly being TRBD1 (5 bases). The V and J ends lost 2 bases and 4 bases respectively, with 15 bases between them. Germline V CDR1 and CDR2: MDHEN, SYDVKM. CDR3 length: 16 residues. CDR3 amino acids: CASSLPGAAPNQPQHF. In nucleotides, the CDR3 is TGTGCCAGCAGTTTACCCGGGGCGGCTCCTAATCAGCCCCAGCATTTT. The entire variable domain, with the rest obtained from reference TRBV28 and TRBJ1-5, is as follows: DVKVTQSSRYLVKRTGEKVFLECVQDMDHENMFWYRQDPGLGLRLIYFSYDVKMKEKGDIPEGYSVSREKKERFSLILESASTNQTSMYLCASSLPGAAPNQPQHFGDGTRLSIL.

This chain links TRBV2 with TRBJ2-4; D tentatively reads TRBD1 or TRBD2 (6 bases each). Germline CDR1 SNHLY, CDR2 FYNNEI. There are 15 residues in the CDR3. The V end was cut by 6 bases, the J end by 1 base, with 13 bases between. For the CDR3, the DNA is TGTGCCAGCAGCGAGTGGGGGGCCGCCAAAAACATTCAGTACTTC. Encoded protein: CASSEWGAAKNIQYF.

This CDR3 is CASSQPLDRPQHF. The CDR3 coding sequence is TGTGCCAGCAGCCAACCACTAGACCGGCCCCAGCATTTT. The chain joins TRBV7-9 to TRBJ1-5; D gene ambiguous. This CDR3 region has 13 residues. Germline V lookup: CDR1 SEHNR, CDR2 FQNEAQ (reference sequence). The V and J ends lost 5 bases and 9 bases respectively, with 14 bases between them.

The chain employs TRBV11-1 and TRBJ2-5; D ambiguous. CDR3 length: 12 residues. The germline V gene has CDR1 SGHAT and CDR2 FQDESV (reference sequence). Trimming took off 3 bases at V and 5 bases at J, with 7 bases between the two ends. The CDR3, as DNA: TGTGCCAGCAGCTTCCCCCTTGAGACCCAGTACTTC. It specifies CASSFPLETQYF.